The clone carrying this T cell receptor beta chain was picked up a small number of times. As yet, its antigen is unknown. The sequenced template was RNA, covering the TCR beta CDR3 region. Following a first-round RT-PCR that used HTBI primers, a second-round multiplex PCR was carried out. In TCRdb, the multiplex PCR reads were re-called with MiXCR into one record per CDR3 protein. The data show about 590,000 distinct CDR3 sequences, with just under 40% seen just once and less than 4.5% held by the top ten. The data belong to a study of Graves' ophthalmopathy and Graves' hyperthyroidism. Study-wide findings and caveats: Classification of ophthalmopathy versus stable hyperthyroidism by a 13-signature model yielded roughly 86% sensitivity and 75% to 84% specificity. Among expanded thyroid clonotypes above 0.001 frequency, most also occurred in blood.

Germline V CDR1 and CDR2: SGHTS, YDEGEE. The CDR3 runs to 14 residues. V gave up 1 base and J gave up 2 bases; unmatched junction bases: 2. The specimen was peripheral blood or thyroid tissue (not recorded which). The rearrangement uses TRBV5-8 and TRBJ2-7; 8 positions match TRBD2. The origin of this receptor is an adult man with Graves' hyperthyroidism. In DNA, the CDR3 is TGTGCCAGCAGCTTGATCGGGGGGGCCTACGAGCAGTACTTC. This translates into CASSLIGGAYEQYF.